The source of this T cell receptor beta chain is a study of cytomegalovirus exposure and HLA in healthy donors. It was with 60 Vbeta and 13 Jbeta primers that the PCR ran. Generated by immunoSEQ multiplex PCR, the TCRdb table keeps only in-frame clones and is missing some. The sample shows roughly 150,000 clones, approximately 81% of them seen only once. This CDR3 region has 14 residues. From germline, CDR1 is MDHEN and CDR2 SYDVKM. V was clipped by 4 bases and J by 8 bases; unmatched bases: 6. General study points: Data from an earlier analysis indicated that most TCR beta V segments were productive either about 90% or about 30% of the time.

A remark on this clone: The antigen is undetermined.

The receptor comes from a woman between 18 and 30 years old in good health and CMV-seronegative. Sequences were obtained from PBMCs. V and J are TRBV28 and TRBJ1-4; 8 nucleotides agree with TRBD1. CDR3 sequence (DNA): TGTGCCAGCAGTTCCAGGGGGCGGGGAGAAAAACTGTTTTTT. This translates into CASSSRGRGEKLFF.